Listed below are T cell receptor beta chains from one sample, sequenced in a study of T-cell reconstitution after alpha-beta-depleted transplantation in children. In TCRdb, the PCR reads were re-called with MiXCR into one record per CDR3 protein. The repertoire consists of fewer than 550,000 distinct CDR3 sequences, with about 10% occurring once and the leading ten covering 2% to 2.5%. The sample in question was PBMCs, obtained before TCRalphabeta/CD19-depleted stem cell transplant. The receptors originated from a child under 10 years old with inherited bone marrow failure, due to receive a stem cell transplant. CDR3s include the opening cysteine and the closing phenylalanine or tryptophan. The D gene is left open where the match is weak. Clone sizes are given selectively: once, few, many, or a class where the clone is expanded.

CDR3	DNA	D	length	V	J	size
CASSFQQGSFTEAFF	TGTGCCAGCAGCTTCCAACAGGGGTCGTTCACTGAAGCTTTCTTT	TRBD1	15	TRBV7-9	TRBJ1-1	many
CSARRSGGEYYEQYF	TGCAGTGCTAGAAGATCGGGGGGAGAGTACTACGAGCAGTACTTC	TRBD2	15	TRBV20-1	TRBJ2-7	many
CASSSSPFSHEQYF	TGTGCCAGCAGCTCCTCCCCGTTTTCCCACGAGCAGTACTTC	.	14	TRBV7-2	TRBJ2-7	many
CASSVSASSDEQFF	TGTGCCAGCAGCGTCTCGGCTAGCTCGGATGAGCAGTTCTTC	.	14	TRBV9	TRBJ2-1	many
CSVGGGPSTDTQYF	TGCAGCGTTGGGGGAGGTCCATCCACAGATACGCAGTATTTT	.	14	TRBV29-1	TRBJ2-3	many
CASSQEGPPGQGLRGTEAFF	TGCGCCAGCAGCCAAGAGGGGCCTCCGGGACAGGGCCTCCGAGGCACTGAAGCTTTCTTT	TRBD1	20	TRBV4-3	TRBJ1-1	few
CASSQDFDRQNTEAFF	TGCGCCAGCAGCCAAGATTTCGACAGACAGAACACTGAAGCTTTCTTT	.	16	TRBV4-1	TRBJ1-1	many
CATSTGGASGELFF	TGTGCCACCAGCACGGGAGGGGCCAGCGGGGAGCTGTTTTTT	TRBD2	14	TRBV15	TRBJ2-2	.
CATSDYGQGTGDTQYF	TGTGCCACCAGTGATTACGGCCAGGGGACGGGAGATACGCAGTATTTT	.	16	TRBV24-1	TRBJ2-3	many
CASSPEGGGTEAFF	TGTGCCAGCAGCCCTGAGGGGGGGGGCACTGAAGCTTTCTTT	.	14	TRBV7-2	TRBJ1-1	.
CASSKTGDEQYF	TGTGCCAGCAGTAAGACAGGGGACGAGCAGTACTTC	TRBD1	12	TRBV6-2/TRBV6-3	TRBJ2-7	.
CASSVYRSNQPQHF	TGCGCCAGCAGCGTCTACAGAAGCAATCAGCCCCAGCATTTT	.	14	TRBV4-3	TRBJ1-5	many
CASSQGPQGQFF	TGTGCCAGCTCACAGGGACCTCAGGGGCAGTTCTTC	.	12	TRBV18	TRBJ2-1	few
CASSLFSNTGELFF	TGTGCCAGCAGCTTATTTTCAAACACCGGGGAGCTGTTTTTT	.	14	TRBV7-2	TRBJ2-2	many
CASSFGTQGNSPLHF	TGTGCCAGCAGTTTTGGAACTCAAGGAAATTCACCCCTCCACTTT	.	15	TRBV7-2	TRBJ1-6	.
CASRTESGSPMGNEQFF	TGTGCCAGCAGAACCGAAAGCGGGAGCCCCATGGGCAATGAGCAGTTCTTC	TRBD2	17	TRBV6-1	TRBJ2-1	many
CAIRSATLSPNAGVEQETQYF	TGTGCCATCAGATCGGCCACACTTAGTCCAAACGCGGGAGTGGAGCAAGAGACCCAGTACTTC	TRBD2	21	TRBV10-3	TRBJ2-5	many
CARTPGGTVGGYTF	TGTGCCAGAACACCGGGAGGGACGGTGGGAGGCTACACCTTC	.	14	TRBV2	TRBJ1-2	many
CASSLAGIQETQYF	TGTGCCAGCAGCTTAGCAGGGATCCAAGAGACCCAGTACTTC	.	14	TRBV7-9	TRBJ2-5	many
CSARDPSGRVWDEQFF	TGCAGTGCTAGAGATCCCAGCGGCAGGGTTTGGGATGAGCAGTTCTTC	.	16	TRBV20-1	TRBJ2-1	many
CASSLVLPEQFF	TGTGCCAGCAGCTTAGTCTTGCCTGAGCAGTTCTTC	.	12	TRBV11-2	TRBJ2-1	many
CASTLAGGDDTQYF	TGTGCCAGCACCCTAGCGGGAGGGGATGATACGCAGTATTTT	TRBD2	14	TRBV28	TRBJ2-3	many